These 8 T cell receptor beta chains share one sample of origin, sequenced in a study of blood T cell repertoires in COVID-19 (dated by TCRdb to 2018 to 2021). The library came from the immunoSEQ multiplex PCR assay. What TCRdb holds here is the immuneACCESS table cut down to in-frame rearrangements. Part of the clones is not present; checked against another copy, under half of the missing clones reflect an unresolved V gene, and the others are unexplained. Here the sample has around 110,000 clones; roughly 79% occur a single time. The ten top clones hold just under 7.5% of the sample. The sample consisted of peripheral blood. The receptors were gathered from a man between 65 and 85 years old with active or convalescent COVID-19.

This clone was observed a single time. CDR3 region: CASRPTGYNEQFF. DNA for the CDR3: TGTGCCAGCAGGCCAACAGGGTACAATGAGCAGTTCTTC. V gene TRBV7-9 combines with J gene TRBJ2-1; possible D gene TRBD1, 6 bases. Per the germline V gene, CDR1 is SEHNR and CDR2 is FQNEAQ (reference sequence). The CDR3 is 13 amino acids. The germline V and J ends were trimmed by 6 bases and 4 bases, with 10 bases remaining between them.

The chain has TRBV19 and TRBJ1-2, with 8 bases aligning to TRBD1. This CDR3 has 13 residues. Germline CDR1 is LNHDA and CDR2 is SQIVND (reference sequence). The V gene end was trimmed by 10 bases and the J gene end by 7 bases; junction bases not matched to a gene: 11. The CDR3 loop reads CATARGQAAGYTF. The CDR3 nucleotides read TGTGCCACCGCACGGGGACAGGCGGCTGGCTACACCTTC.

With respect to this clone: The junction departs from germline at one end; a sequencing error may be responsible. The rearrangement joins TRBV28 to TRBJ2-2; 7 bases match TRBD1. The CDR3 loop spans 12 amino acids. Germline V gene sequence: CDR1 MDHEN, CDR2 SYDVKM. The CDR3 region has the DNA TGCCAGACTACAGGGGACACCGGGGAGCTGTTTTTT. It specifies CQTTGDTGELFF.

This clone was observed a few times. The chain couples TRBV28 to TRBJ1-5; unclear D gene. The CDR3 is 13 amino acids. Germline V gene lookup returns CDR1 MDHEN and CDR2 SYDVKM. V lost 6 bases and J 3 bases, leaving 9 bases between the germline ends. CDR3 DNA sequence: TGTGCCAGCAGCTCACATACCAATCAGCCCCAGCATTTT. Amino acid sequence: CASSSHTNQPQHF.

This clone has more than one count but fewer than ten. The V and J genes are TRBV4-3 and TRBJ1-2, with D perhaps matching TRBD1 (5 bases). CDR1 is LGHNA, CDR2 YSLEER, per germline. This CDR3 is built from 15 residues. V was shortened by 0 bases and J by 4 bases, with 12 bases between the two germline ends. CDR3 in amino acids: CASSQEGGSSYGYTF. CDR3 DNA: TGCGCCAGCAGCCAAGAGGGGGGATCGAGCTATGGCTACACCTTC.

The CDR3 reads CSVRKDPAGDTEAFF. Here the CDR3 DNA reads TGCAGCGTGAGAAAGGACCCTGCGGGGGACACTGAAGCTTTCTTT. V is TRBV29-1 and J is TRBJ1-1, with D perhaps TRBD1 (5 bases). CDR1 is SQVTM and CDR2 is ANQGSEA in the germline V gene. V was shortened by 6 bases and J by 3 bases, with 20 bases between the two germline ends. The CDR3 is 15 amino acids.

This chain joins TRBV3-1 (or the pseudogene TRBV3-2) and TRBJ2-1; D is unresolved. The V end lost 0 bases, the J end lost 10 bases, and 7 bases lay between the germline ends. The CDR3 totals 12 residues. In germline, CDR1 is LGHDT, CDR2 YNNKEL (reference sequence). This CDR3 is CASSQDDGEQFF. The DNA for the CDR3 is TGTGCCAGCAGCCAAGATGACGGGGAGCAGTTCTTC.

This chain connects TRBV18 to TRBJ1-4; TRBD1 matches at 7 bases. The CDR3 sequence is 14 residues long. Trimming at V came to 4 bases and at J to 4 bases, leaving 3 bases not matched to a gene. Germline V CDR1 and CDR2: KGHSH, LQKENI. Written as DNA, the CDR3 is TGTGCCAGCTCACAAGGGACAGTTAATGAAAAACTGTTTTTT. Its translation is CASSQGTVNEKLFF.